A single sample is the source of the 11 T cell receptor beta chains below, sequenced in a study of T cells in Graves' hyperthyroidism and ophthalmopathy. It was RNA transcripts that yielded the amplified TCR beta CDR3 regions. The HTBI primer set drove a first-round RT-PCR of the TCR CDR3. TCRdb reanalysed the multiplex PCR reads using MiXCR and keeps one entry per CDR3 protein. The sample consists of about 420,000 distinct CDR3 sequences, approximately 15% of them appearing once. Sequenced sample: blood. The source is a woman between 18 and 29 years old with Graves' hyperthyroidism.

The chain combines TRBV6-1 with TRBJ1-5, with D unclear. V gave up 3 bases and J gave up 1 base, with 7 bases separating them. CDR1 is MNHNS, CDR2 SASEGT, per germline. The CDR3 spans 14 residues. The DNA of the CDR3 is TGTGCCAGCAGTGAGCGTTCGAGCAATCAGCCCCAGCATTTT. Residues: CASSERSSNQPQHF.

The chain employs TRBV28 and TRBJ2-5; tentative D call: TRBD1 (6 bases). There are 13 residues in the CDR3. V was pared by 6 bases and J by 5 bases, with 13 bases between. The germline CDR1 and CDR2 sequences are MDHEN and SYDVKM. DNA for the CDR3: TGTGCCAGCAGAGGAACAGGGTCTGAGACCCAGTACTTC. Amino acid sequence: CASRGTGSETQYF.

The chain has TRBV19 and TRBJ1-6, with 7 bases that match TRBD1. The CDR3 consists of 17 residues. Trimming cost V 3 bases and J 7 bases; bases outside gene matches: 12. Germline loops: CDR1 LNHDA, CDR2 SQIVND (reference sequence). The CDR3 coding sequence is TGTGCCAGTAGTATTTCGACAGGGATGTCGGGGAATTCACCCCTCCACTTT. Translating gives CASSISTGMSGNSPLHF.

This clonotype was observed many times. V gene TRBV7-2 combines with J gene TRBJ2-1; no definite D call. Trimming took 3 bases from V and 10 from J, leaving 25 bases between them. In germline, CDR1 is SGHTA, CDR2 FQGNSA. This CDR3 comprises 17 residues. The CDR3 DNA is TGTGCCAGCAGCTTTCTTACGGGCCCAGACGGTGGATGGGAGCAGTTCTTC. Translation gives CASSFLTGPDGGWEQFF.

The table lists this clonotype with many counts. The V gene is TRBV11-2, the J gene TRBJ2-2, with 7 nucleotides matching TRBD1. This CDR3 spans 18 amino acids. Losses at the gene ends were 5 bases for V and 7 bases for J; bases not matched to a gene: 19. Germline V lookup: CDR1 SGHAT, CDR2 FQNNGV. The CDR3 region has the DNA TGTGCCAGCAGCCTGGCCGCCTCACAGGGGACGGTGAGCGGGGAGCTGTTTTTT. Its translation is CASSLAASQGTVSGELFF.

This chain links TRBV6-1 with TRBJ1-4; the D gene is possibly TRBD1 (5 bases). Looked up from germline, CDR1 is MNHNS and CDR2 is SASEGT. Deletions cut 6 bases from V and 2 bases from J, with 13 bases between. CDR3 length equals 15 residues. This chain's CDR3 is CASSKSQGTNEKLFF. CDR3 nucleotides: TGTGCCAGCAGCAAGAGCCAGGGCACTAATGAAAAACTGTTTTTT.

This clonotype turned up a few times. CDR3 protein: CASSGAGGGVTEAFF. In nucleotides, the CDR3 is TGTGCCAGCAGTGGAGCAGGGGGAGGTGTCACTGAAGCTTTCTTT. The V and J genes are TRBV2 and TRBJ1-1; 7 nucleotides agree with TRBD1. Germline V gene data show CDR1 as SNHLY and CDR2 as FYNNEI. The CDR3 has 15 amino acids. The ends lost 4 bases at V and 4 bases at J; junction bases unmatched: 9. The full variable domain, completed using reference TRBV2 and TRBJ1-1, is EPEVTQTPSHQVTQMGQEVILRCVPISNHLYFYWYRQILGQKVEFLVSFYNNEISEKSEIFDDQFSVERPDGSNFTLKIRSTKLEDSAMYFCASSGAGGGVTEAFFGQGTRLTVV.

This chain joins TRBV27 and TRBJ2-1; tentatively, D is TRBD1 or TRBD2 (5 bases each). V was cut by 8 bases and J by 0 bases, with 20 bases left in between. Per the germline V gene, CDR1 is MNHEY and CDR2 is SMNVEV (reference sequence). The CDR3 spans 17 residues. CDR3 amino acids: CASSPGAGPSSYNEQFF. The CDR3 DNA is TGTGCCAGCTCCCCCGGGGCAGGGCCCAGCTCCTACAATGAGCAGTTCTTC.

The chain has TRBV11-2 and TRBJ1-1; perhaps TRBD1 as D (5 bases). CDR1 SGHAT and CDR2 FQNNGV come from the germline V gene. The CDR3 contains 13 residues. Trimming took 3 bases from V and 6 from J, leaving 11 bases between them. The CDR3 protein is CASSLGRFPEAFF. In DNA, the CDR3 is TGTGCCAGCAGCTTGGGACGCTTCCCTGAAGCTTTCTTT.

This clonotype was seen a few times. Given a much more abundant clone one base away, this may be a read error. Because it lacks the conserved phenylalanine or tryptophan at the end, this CDR3 is likely a read error. The chain is built from TRBV6-1 and TRBJ2-7; 7 bases fit TRBD1. The CDR3 contains 15 residues. J lost 1 base, V lost 6 bases, and 9 bases had no gene match. Germline V CDR1 and CDR2: MNHNS, SASEGT. The CDR3 reads CASRQTGASSYEQYL. As DNA, the CDR3 is TGTGCCAGCAGGCAAACAGGGGCAAGTTCCTACGAGCAGTACCTC.

Comment on this clonotype: This may be a read error: a much more frequent sequence differs by one nucleotide. The V gene is TRBV6-4, the J gene TRBJ2-1, with 10 bases that match TRBD2. J lost 4 bases, V lost 4 bases, and 4 bases had no gene match. Germline V lookup: CDR1 MRHNA, CDR2 SNTAGT. The CDR3 is 15 residues long. Here the CDR3 DNA reads TGTGCCAGCAGTGGCTCTAGCGGGAGTTACAATGAGCAGTTCTTC. Its protein is CASSGSSGSYNEQFF.